The 28 T cell receptor beta chains below come from one sample, sequenced in a study of CD8+ T cells in alopecia areata. The treatment is: oral pan-JAK inhibitor, 5-10 mg twice daily. RNA was isolated and reverse transcribed to cDNA, the sequencing template. Assay: immunoSEQ multiplex PCR; the TCRdb copy retains only in-frame clones and omits some. The top ten hold 0.75% to 0.95% of the sample, which has hundreds of thousands of clones, about 60% seen once. The sample here was CD4+ T cells sorted from blood, taken around week 52, from a patient treated with tofacitinib. Source of these receptors: a human donor with alopecia areata.

This rearrangement joins TRBV6-5 to TRBJ1-6; D ambiguous. V shed 5 bases and J shed 6 bases, with 8 bases lying between them. The CDR3 contains 13 residues. In germline, CDR1 is MNHEY, CDR2 SVGAGI. The CDR3 sequence is CASSRGGNSPLHF. The CDR3 bases are TGTGCCAGCAGTCGTGGTGGTAATTCACCCCTCCACTTT.

The sample holds a few counts of this clone. The chain links TRBV5-4 to TRBJ1-6, with D possibly TRBD1 on 6 matching bases. Germline-derived CDR1 and CDR2 are SGHNT and YYREEE (reference sequence). The CDR3 sequence is 14 residues long. V lost 0 bases, J lost 5 bases, and 6 bases lay in between. CDR3 in DNA: TGTGCCAGCAGCTTGGCAGGGGATAATTCACCCCTCCACTTT. This encodes CASSLAGDNSPLHF.

The chain has TRBV14 and TRBJ1-2; 9 bases are a match to TRBD1. The CDR3 runs 13 residues. Unmatched junction bases numbered 2, after V lost 6 bases and J lost 3 bases. Germline CDR1 reads SGHDN; CDR2 reads FVKESK. The CDR3 loop reads CASSDRGYYGYTF. CDR3 bases: TGTGCCAGCAGTGACAGGGGGTACTATGGCTACACCTTC. The variable domain in full, completed from reference TRBV14 and TRBJ1-2, reads EAGVTQFPSHSVIEKGQTVTLRCDPISGHDNLYWYRRVMGKEIKFLLHFVKESKQDESGMPNNRFLAERTGGTYSTLKVQPAELEDSGVYFCASSDRGYYGYTFGSGTRLTVV.

This chain joins TRBV7-3 and TRBJ2-2; D is uncertain. Germline V lookup: CDR1 SGHTA, CDR2 FQGTGA. V was clipped by 3 bases and J by 1 base, with 9 bases between them. The CDR3 loop spans 15 amino acids. The CDR3 DNA reads as TGTGCCAGCAGCTTCTTTACGGAGAACACCGGGGAGCTGTTTTTT. Residues: CASSFFTENTGELFF.

This clone came up a few times. The J gene is TRBJ1-1, the V gene TRBV7-9; D unresolved. This CDR3 region has 13 residues. The germline CDR1 and CDR2 sequences are SEHNR and FQNEAQ (reference sequence). The V end was cut by 1 base, the J end by 3 bases, with 6 bases between. DNA of the CDR3: TGTGCCAGCAGCTTAGAATCGCACACTGAAGCTTTCTTT. As protein: CASSLESHTEAFF. Using reference TRBV7-9 and TRBJ1-1 for the parts outside the CDR3, the full variable domain is DTGVSQNPRHKITKRGQNVTFRCDPISEHNRLYWYRQTLGQGPEFLTYFQNEAQLEKSRLLSDRFSAERPKGSFSTLEIQRTEQGDSAMYLCASSLESHTEAFFGQGTRLTVV.

The J gene is TRBJ1-6, the V gene TRBV7-9; D is undetermined. The CDR3 consists of 15 residues. Germline CDR1 and CDR2: SEHNR and FQNEAQ (reference sequence). The V end lost 6 bases, the J end lost 3 bases, and 12 bases lay between the germline ends. CDR3 DNA sequence: TGTGCCAGCAGTGGTGGACTTTTCTATAATTCACCCCTCCACTTT. It yields the protein CASSGGLFYNSPLHF.

The gene calls are TRBV4-1 and TRBJ1-6, with D perhaps TRBD1 (6 bases). Trimming shortened V by 4 bases and J by 10 bases, and 23 bases separated the two germline ends. The germline gives CDR1 MGHRA, CDR2 YSYEKL. This CDR3 region has 17 residues. The CDR3 sequence: CASSREPSGAGVSPLHF. In nucleotides, the CDR3 is TGCGCCAGCAGCCGGGAACCCTCCGGTGCAGGGGTATCACCCCTCCACTTT.

The chain links TRBV10-3 to TRBJ2-7; maybe TRBD2 (5 bases). Germline V CDR1 and CDR2: ENHRY, SYGVKD. Trimming pared 7 bases from V and 0 bases from J, leaving 13 bases between. This CDR3 is built from 14 residues. CDR3 coding DNA: TGTGCCATCAATGCACAGAGGGACTCCTACGAGCAGTACTTC. Translated, it gives CAINAQRDSYEQYF.

This clone was seen a few times. The V gene is TRBV5-7, the J gene TRBJ1-5; 8 bases line up with TRBD1. TRBV5-7 is identified as an open reading frame with a role that is uncertain. The V gene end was trimmed by 5 bases and the J gene end by 2 bases; junction bases not matched to a gene: 3. The CDR3 is made up of 14 amino acids. The CDR3 loop reads CASREGQGNQPQHF. The DNA for the CDR3 is TGTGCCAGCAGGGAGGGACAGGGCAATCAGCCCCAGCATTTT.

The chain joins TRBV27 to TRBJ2-3; possibly TRBD2 for D (6 bases). Germline V lookup: CDR1 MNHEY, CDR2 SMNVEV (reference sequence). The CDR3 consists of 13 residues. V was shortened by 2 bases and J by 3 bases, with 6 bases between the two germline ends. For the CDR3, the DNA is TGTGCCAGCAGTTTAGCGGGGACAGATACGCAGTATTTT. Amino acid sequence: CASSLAGTDTQYF.

This clone was counted between two and nine times. The CDR3 sequence is CASSLSRGAGYTF. The CDR3 DNA follows: TGTGCCAGCAGCTTGAGCAGGGGGGCTGGCTACACCTTC. This rearrangement joins TRBV5-6 to TRBJ1-2, with TRBD1 matching over 7 bases. CDR1 and CDR2 from the germline V gene are SGHDT and YYEEEE. The CDR3 totals 13 residues. With 1 base clipped from V and 7 bases from J, the junction kept 4 bases outside the gene matches.

This sequence joins TRBV25-1 and TRBJ1-5, with TRBD1 matching 12 bases. Trimming cost V 2 bases and J 3 bases; bases outside gene matches: 5. The CDR3 sequence is 17 residues long. Germline CDR1 is MGHDK and CDR2 is SYGVNS. DNA for the CDR3: TGTGCCAGCAGTGAAGGGGGGACAGGGGGCATCAATCAGCCCCAGCATTTT. Amino acid sequence: CASSEGGTGGINQPQHF.

The V and J genes are TRBV7-9 and TRBJ2-1; tentative D call: TRBD1 (5 bases). The CDR3 is 12 amino acids. Per the germline V gene, CDR1 is SEHNR and CDR2 is FQNEAQ (reference sequence). Trimming cost V 2 bases and J 9 bases, with 8 bases left between them. CDR3: CASSLPDSEQFF. The CDR3 DNA sequence: TGTGCCAGCAGCTTACCTGACAGTGAGCAGTTCTTC.

The table lists this clone with a count of one. The chain couples TRBV29-1 to TRBJ2-5; D gene unclear. The CDR3 has 12 residues. V was clipped by 7 bases and J by 1 base, with 10 bases between them. In germline, CDR1 is SQVTM, CDR2 ANQGSEA. The CDR3 sequence is CSGAWGQETQYF. The CDR3 DNA reads TGCAGCGGAGCGTGGGGCCAAGAGACCCAGTACTTC.

As for this clone: Other nucleotide sequences from this sample produce the same CDR3. The CDR3 loop is CASSQDYGYTF. The CDR3 DNA reads TGCGCCAGCAGTCAGGACTATGGCTACACCTTC. The chain couples TRBV23-1 to TRBJ1-2; unclear D gene. TRBV23-1 is identified as an open reading frame with a role that is uncertain. The CDR3 consists of 11 residues. V gave up 3 bases and J gave up 3 bases, with 2 bases separating them.

This clone was detected only a few times. J is TRBJ1-1 and V is TRBV29-1, with TRBD1 matching over 8 bases. This CDR3 has 12 amino acids. The junction had 4 bases not matched to a gene; V was cut back by 7 bases and J by 3 bases. Per germline, CDR1 SQVTM and CDR2 ANQGSEA. The CDR3 spells CSGLQGDTEAFF. As DNA, the CDR3 is TGCAGCGGGTTACAGGGGGACACTGAAGCTTTCTTT.

The chain recombines TRBV29-1 with TRBJ2-6; 8 nucleotides match TRBD1. J lost 0 bases, V lost 5 bases, and 6 bases had no gene match. Germline-derived CDR1 and CDR2 are SQVTM and ANQGSEA. This CDR3 contains 16 residues. This CDR3 reads CSVTDRASSGANVLTF. DNA of the CDR3: TGCAGCGTTACGGACAGGGCTAGCTCTGGGGCCAACGTCCTGACTTTC.

This clone was seen more than once but under ten times. The rearrangement links TRBV2 to TRBJ1-6, with 7 bases fitting TRBD1. CDR3 length equals 13 residues. Germline values: CDR1 SNHLY, CDR2 FYNNEI. V was pared by 4 bases and J by 10 bases, with 4 bases of the junction left unmatched. The DNA for the CDR3 is TGTGCCAGCAGTGGAGACAGGGACTCACCCCTCCACTTT. This encodes CASSGDRDSPLHF. Based on the CDR3 plus reference TRBV2 and TRBJ1-6, the full variable domain is EPEVTQTPSHQVTQMGQEVILRCVPISNHLYFYWYRQILGQKVEFLVSFYNNEISEKSEIFDDQFSVERPDGSNFTLKIRSTKLEDSAMYFCASSGDRDSPLHFGNGTRLTVT.

The V call is TRBV7-2, the J call TRBJ2-6; tentatively, D is TRBD2 (5 bases). Germline CDR1 is SGHTA and CDR2 is FQGNSA. V gave up 5 bases and J gave up 0 bases, with 8 bases separating them. The CDR3 length is 15 residues. This CDR3 reads CASSPGGSGANVLTF. CDR3 bases: TGTGCCAGCAGCCCAGGAGGCTCTGGGGCCAACGTCCTGACTTTC.

In its sample, this clone was seen a few times. The CDR3 protein is CASSLAVGQGSLHEQYF. CDR3 coding DNA: TGTGCCAGCAGCTTAGCAGTTGGGCAGGGGTCCCTTCACGAGCAGTACTTC. V usage is TRBV7-6 and J usage is TRBJ2-7; maybe TRBD1 (6 bases). The CDR3 is 17 amino acids. Germline assignment: CDR1 SGHVS and CDR2 FNYEAQ. The V end was cut by 0 bases, the J end by 5 bases, with 20 bases between.

The chain has TRBV27 and TRBJ2-3; 9 positions agree with TRBD1. CDR3 size: 16 residues. V lost 4 bases, J lost 7 bases, and 12 bases stayed unmatched. Germline loops: CDR1 MNHEY, CDR2 SMNVEV (reference sequence). The CDR3 DNA reads TGTGCCAGCAGTTCAACCGGGACAGGGATAATGAATACGCAGTATTTT. It translates to CASSSTGTGIMNTQYF.

The rearrangement uses TRBV6-5 and TRBJ2-7; TRBD1 or TRBD2 may be the D gene (5 bases each). The CDR3 covers 13 residues. V dropped 6 bases and J dropped 11 bases, with 20 bases sitting between them. The V gene's germline CDR1 is MNHEY and CDR2 SVGAGI. The CDR3 region is CASRGVNGAPEYF. The DNA of the CDR3 is TGTGCCAGCAGGGGGGTCAATGGAGCCCCGGAGTACTTC.

The chain combines TRBV29-1 with TRBJ2-3; 8 bases map to TRBD1. Germline CDR1 and CDR2: SQVTM and ANQGSEA. The CDR3 is 15 residues long. With 5 bases clipped from V and 4 bases from J, the junction kept 11 bases outside the gene matches. DNA for the CDR3: TGCAGCGTTCGGGCGACAGGGGAGGTATCAGATACGCAGTATTTT. This sequence encodes CSVRATGEVSDTQYF.

The V call is TRBV29-1, the J call TRBJ2-7; the D call may be TRBD1 or TRBD2 (5 bases each). Germline values: CDR1 SQVTM, CDR2 ANQGSEA. Trimming shortened V by 4 bases and J by 2 bases, and 15 bases separated the two germline ends. CDR3 length: 14 residues. In DNA, the CDR3 is TGCAGCGTTGTACCGGGACGGTTGACCTACGAGCAGTACTTC. It specifies CSVVPGRLTYEQYF.

There are a few counts of this clone. The V call is TRBV5-1, the J call TRBJ2-7, with TRBD2 matching 9 bases. The CDR3 totals 14 residues. Unmatched junction bases numbered 4, after V lost 5 bases and J lost 1 base. Germline V lookup: CDR1 SGHRS, CDR2 YFSETQ. CDR3 amino acids: CASRELAGSYEQYF. The DNA for the CDR3 is TGCGCCAGCAGAGAGCTAGCGGGGTCCTACGAGCAGTACTTC.

The rearrangement uses TRBV11-2 and TRBJ2-1, with a weak D call TRBD1 (5 bases). Trimming removed 5 bases from V and 6 bases from J, with 5 bases in between. The germline V gene has CDR1 SGHAT and CDR2 FQNNGV. The CDR3 contains 11 residues. CDR3 in DNA: TGTGCCAGCAGCAGGGGCAATGAGCAGTTCTTC. Protein: CASSRGNEQFF.

Points on this clone: Additional DNA sequences in this sample encode the identical CDR3. The genes are TRBV5-1 and TRBJ2-5; D is unresolved. V was cut by 0 bases and J by 5 bases, with 5 bases left in between. CDR1 is SGHRS, CDR2 YFSETQ, per germline. The CDR3 sequence is 12 residues long. The CDR3 region is CASSLGRETQYF. CDR3 nucleotides: TGCGCCAGCAGCTTGGGGCGGGAGACCCAGTACTTC.

This sequence joins TRBV6-5 and TRBJ1-2; 8 bases fit TRBD1. Germline V gives CDR1 MNHEY, CDR2 SVGAGI. The length of the CDR3 is 12 residues. With V trimmed by 6 bases and J by 7 bases, 4 bases remained unmatched. CDR3 in amino acids: CASRKDRAGYTF. CDR3 coding DNA: TGTGCCAGCAGAAAGGACAGGGCTGGCTACACCTTC.